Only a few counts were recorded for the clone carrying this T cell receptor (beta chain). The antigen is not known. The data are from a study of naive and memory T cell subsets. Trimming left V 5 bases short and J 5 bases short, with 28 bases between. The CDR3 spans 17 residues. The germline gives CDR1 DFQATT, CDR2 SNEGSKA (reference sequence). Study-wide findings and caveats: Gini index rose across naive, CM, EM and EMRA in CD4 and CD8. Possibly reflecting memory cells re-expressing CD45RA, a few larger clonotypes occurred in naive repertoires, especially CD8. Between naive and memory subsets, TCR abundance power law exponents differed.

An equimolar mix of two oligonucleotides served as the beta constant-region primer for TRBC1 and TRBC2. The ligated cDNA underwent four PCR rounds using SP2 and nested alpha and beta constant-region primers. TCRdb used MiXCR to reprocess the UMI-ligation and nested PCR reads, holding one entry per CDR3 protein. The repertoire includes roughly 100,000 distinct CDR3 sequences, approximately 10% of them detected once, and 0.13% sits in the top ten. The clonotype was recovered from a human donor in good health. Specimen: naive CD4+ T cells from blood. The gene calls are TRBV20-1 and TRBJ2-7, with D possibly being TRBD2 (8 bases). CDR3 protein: CSASDEGASGRGHEQYF. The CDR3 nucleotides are TGCAGTGCTTCGGACGAGGGGGCTAGCGGGCGCGGGCACGAGCAGTACTTC.